This T cell receptor beta chain was recovered during a study of cytomegalovirus exposure and HLA in healthy donors. Study findings and constraints: The authors assumed roughly uniform sequencing depth across donors for presence/absence analyses.

CDR1 and CDR2 from the germline V gene are KGHSH and LQKENI. The CDR3 covers 16 residues. Germline trimming cut 5 bases from V and 6 bases from J; bases unmatched to any gene: 9. The PCR had 60 Vbeta and 13 Jbeta primers. Clones were read by immunoSEQ multiplex PCR, and TCRdb kept only the in-frame ones, dropping some. The repertoire holds around 74,000 clones, with about 84% as singletons. Only one count was recorded for this clone. Its antigen is not identified. Sequencing was done on a sample of PBMCs. The clonotype comes from a man in his forties in good health and CMV-seronegative. The chain combines TRBV18 with TRBJ1-5; 11 bases align to TRBD1. This CDR3 is CASSISGQGVVQPQHF. The DNA of the CDR3 is TGTGCCAGCTCAATCTCGGGACAGGGGGTGGTTCAGCCCCAGCATTTT.